The 5 T cell receptor beta chains below were found in one sample sequenced in a study of cytotoxic CD8 clonotypes in ibrutinib-treated CLL. Clones were read by immunoSEQ multiplex PCR, and TCRdb kept only the in-frame ones, dropping some. The sample lists about 58,000 clones; about 65% were seen once. Sample: PBMCs, taken after 12 months of ibrutinib treatment. Source of these receptors: a human donor with chronic lymphocytic leukemia.

The chain is built from TRBV28 and TRBJ1-1, with D possibly TRBD1 on 6 matching bases. The CDR3 runs 11 residues. V was trimmed by 4 bases and J by 11 bases, leaving 11 bases between them. Germline V gene data show CDR1 as MDHEN and CDR2 as SYDVKM. CDR3 nucleotides: TGTGCCAGCAGTTCCAGGGGTTGGGCTTTCTTT. It specifies CASSSRGWAFF. Variable domain in full (rest from reference TRBV28 and TRBJ1-1): DVKVTQSSRYLVKRTGEKVFLECVQDMDHENMFWYRQDPGLGLRLIYFSYDVKMKEKGDIPEGYSVSREKKERFSLILESASTNQTSMYLCASSSRGWAFFGQGTRLTVV.

The chain has TRBV9 and TRBJ2-2, with 10 bases identical to TRBD1. The V segment lost 4 bases and the J segment 1 base; nucleotides outside the gene matches: 4. CDR3 size: 16 residues. The germline V gene encodes CDR1 SGDLS and CDR2 YYNGEE. The CDR3 DNA sequence: TGTGCCAGCAGCTTCCGGGACAGGGGGAACACCGGGGAGCTGTTTTTT. This gives the protein CASSFRDRGNTGELFF.

This clone was observed a handful of times. The rearrangement links TRBV9 to TRBJ1-2; 10 bases fit TRBD1. The J segment lost 9 bases and the V segment lost 3 bases, leaving 8 bases of the junction unmatched. The CDR3 spans 14 residues. The germline CDR1 and CDR2 sequences are SGDLS and YYNGEE. The CDR3 reads CASSAGQGVRRYTF. The CDR3 DNA sequence: TGTGCCAGCAGCGCTGGACAGGGGGTCCGCCGCTACACCTTC.

The chain recombines TRBV2 with TRBJ1-2; D gene unclear. This CDR3 has 13 amino acids. V lost 6 bases to trimming and J lost 3 bases, with 11 bases between them. Germline loops: CDR1 SNHLY, CDR2 FYNNEI. CDR3 protein: CASSVEADYGYTF. In DNA, the CDR3 is TGTGCCAGCAGCGTTGAGGCTGACTATGGCTACACCTTC. Using reference TRBV2 and TRBJ1-2 for the parts outside the CDR3, the full variable domain is EPEVTQTPSHQVTQMGQEVILRCVPISNHLYFYWYRQILGQKVEFLVSFYNNEISEKSEIFDDQFSVERPDGSNFTLKIRSTKLEDSAMYFCASSVEADYGYTFGSGTRLTVV.

J is TRBJ1-1 and V is TRBV5-5; perhaps TRBD1 as D (5 bases). The germline V and J ends were trimmed by 2 bases and 0 bases, with 14 bases remaining between them. The CDR3 loop spans 16 amino acids. The germline V gene encodes CDR1 SGHKS and CDR2 YYEKEE (reference sequence). Here the CDR3 reads CASSFTGPTMNTEAFF. CDR3 coding DNA: TGTGCCAGCAGCTTTACAGGCCCAACGATGAACACTGAAGCTTTCTTT.